This is a list of T cell receptor beta chains from one sample in a study of blood T cell dynamics during melanoma immunotherapy. The method was immunoSEQ multiplex PCR; TCRdb's version includes in-frame clones alone and lacks a portion of them. The sample yields thousands of clones, around 87% seen once. Sequences were derived from blood, sampled from a patient treated with checkpoint blockade. The receptors were gathered from a human donor with melanoma. CDR3s include the opening cysteine and the closing phenylalanine or tryptophan. D genes are given only for firm matches. Expanded clones are given a class, and other clones once, few, many or no size at all.

clone size,V gene,D gene,J gene,CDR3 DNA,CDR3 protein
NA,TRBV28,NA,TRBJ2-2,TGTGCCACCTGGACCACCACCGGGGAGCTGTTTTTT,CATWTTTGELFF
NA,TRBV5-1,NA,TRBJ1-1,TGCGCCAGCAGCTTGGCCGAGGGATTGAACACTGAAGCTTTCTTT,CASSLAEGLNTEAFF
once,TRBV6-1,TRBD1,TRBJ2-1,TGTGCCAGCAGTGAGAGACAGGGGGGTGACAATGAGCAGTTCTTC,CASSERQGGDNEQFF
NA,TRBV5-1,TRBD2,TRBJ2-7,TGCGCCAGCAGAGGGCTAGCGGGAGGTTCCTACGAGCAGTACTTC,CASRGLAGGSYEQYF
NA,TRBV5-1,NA,TRBJ2-3,TGCGCCAGCAGCATAGATGGCACAGATACGCAGTATTTT,CASSIDGTDTQYF
NA,TRBV9,NA,TRBJ2-3,TGTGCCAGCAGCGGTCCGGGACAAGTGACCACAGATACGCAGTATTTT,CASSGPGQVTTDTQYF
NA,TRBV18,NA,TRBJ2-7,TGTGCCAGCTCACCACCGCTAGCCCCAATCTACGAGCAGTACTTC,CASSPPLAPIYEQYF
few,TRBV7-2,NA,TRBJ1-1,TGTGCCAGCAGCTTGCTAAGTGAGGGGGAAGCTTTCTTT,CASSLLSEGEAFF
NA,TRBV5-1,NA,TRBJ1-2,TGCGCCAGCACCTTGTGGGGAGGCGGGGGCTATGGCTACACCTTC,CASTLWGGGGYGYTF
NA,TRBV10-2,NA,TRBJ2-5,TGCGCCAGCAGCGAGGCGGCCGTAGGTGAGACCCAGTACTTC,CASSEAAVGETQYF
NA,TRBV19,NA,TRBJ2-5,TGTGCCAGTAGTATTGGTCAGTTCTACCGAAACCAAGAGACCCAGTACTTC,CASSIGQFYRNQETQYF
NA,TRBV10-3,NA,TRBJ2-2,TGTGCCATCAGTGATAACACCGGGGAGCTGTTTTTT,CAISDNTGELFF
once,TRBV28,TRBD1,TRBJ2-7,TGTGCCAGCAGTTTATCAGGGGGTCTATTAGCCGGCGAGCAGTACTTC,CASSLSGGLLAGEQYF
NA,TRBV29-1,NA,TRBJ2-1,TGCAGCGTGACTAGTCGCCCCGACAATGAGCAGTTCTTC,CSVTSRPDNEQFF
NA,TRBV6-4,NA,TRBJ1-5,TGTGCCAGCAGTAATGGGGGCGGAGGTCAGCCCCAGCATTTT,CASSNGGGGQPQHF
NA,TRBV7-7,TRBD1,TRBJ2-2,TGTGCTAGCAGCCGGGACAGGAGGAGCACCGGGGAGCTGTTTTTT,CASSRDRRSTGELFF
NA,TRBV7-9,NA,TRBJ2-7,TGTGCCAGCAGCCTGGACGCGGGTGACGAGCAGTACTTC,CASSLDAGDEQYF
NA,TRBV9,TRBD2,TRBJ2-1,TGTGCCAGCAGCGTAGGGGGAGGGAGGGCCTACAATGAGCAGTTCTTC,CASSVGGGRAYNEQFF
few,TRBV7-9,NA,TRBJ1-2,TGTGCCAGCAGCTTAGCACAGGGAATGGTTGGCTACACCTTC,CASSLAQGMVGYTF
NA,TRBV19,NA,TRBJ1-1,TGTGCCAGCCAGACAGGGAACACTGAAGCTTTCTTT,CASQTGNTEAFF
NA,TRBV9,NA,TRBJ2-1,TGTGCCAGCAGCGTGAGCCTCGGGACAACTAACAATGAGCAGTTCTTC,CASSVSLGTTNNEQFF
NA,TRBV20-1,NA,TRBJ2-7,TGCAGTGCTAATCGAGATTACGAGCAGTACTTC,CSANRDYEQYF
NA,TRBV19,NA,TRBJ2-3,TGTGCCAGTAGTATGACCACAGATACGCAGTATTTT,CASSMTTDTQYF
NA,TRBV10-2,NA,TRBJ2-7,TGCGCCAGCAGCACCGGACAGACCTACGAGCAGTACTTC,CASSTGQTYEQYF
few,TRBV18,NA,TRBJ2-7,TGTGCCAGCTCCGCGGGACAGCAAGGCTACGAGCAGTACTTC,CASSAGQQGYEQYF
once,TRBV18,NA,TRBJ2-1,TGTGCCAGCTCCCTAGGGGGAAATGAGCAGTTCTTC,CASSLGGNEQFF
NA,TRBV18,TRBD2,TRBJ2-7,TGTGCCAGCTCACCGGGTGGGGGGGTTCCCTACGAGCAGTACTTC,CASSPGGGVPYEQYF
NA,TRBV18,NA,TRBJ2-7,TGTGCCAGCTCACCATACTCCGGGGGGCGTAACGAGCAGTACTTC,CASSPYSGGRNEQYF
NA,TRBV28,NA,TRBJ2-1,TGTGCCAGCTTCGCTAAGGGCGAGCAGTTCTTC,CASFAKGEQFF
NA,TRBV19,TRBD2,TRBJ2-3,TGTGCCAGTAGTCCTACTAGCGGCCGGGATACGCAGTATTTT,CASSPTSGRDTQYF
NA,TRBV11-2,TRBD2,TRBJ2-7,TGTGCCAGCAGCTTAGGGGGTGGACTAGCGGGTAACTTGGAGCAGTACTTC,CASSLGGGLAGNLEQYF
NA,TRBV7-3,NA,TRBJ1-5,TGTGCCAGCAGCTTGCAGGGACGGCAGCCCCAGCATTTT,CASSLQGRQPQHF
NA,TRBV5-6,TRBD1,TRBJ1-2,TGTGCCAGCAGCATGCTACAGGGGAGGGATGAGTCCGCCCCTCTATGCTACACCTTC,CASSMLQGRDESAPLCYTF
NA,TRBV6-4,TRBD2,TRBJ2-5,TGTGCCACGAGCCAACTAGCGGGGCAAGAGACCCAGTACTTC,CATSQLAGQETQYF
NA,TRBV5-6,TRBD2,TRBJ2-7,TGTGCCAGCAGGGGCCGGACAGCGGGAGGCGAGCAGTACTTC,CASRGRTAGGEQYF
NA,TRBV15,TRBD2,TRBJ2-7,TGTGCCACCAGCAGAGATGGGGTAGCGGGAAACTACGAGCAGTACTTC,CATSRDGVAGNYEQYF
NA,TRBV30,TRBD2,TRBJ2-1,TGTGCCTGGAGTTACCGGGGACTAGATCTGGGTGAGCAGTTCTTC,CAWSYRGLDLGEQFF
NA,TRBV2,NA,TRBJ2-1,TGTGCCAGCAGGGGTCTAGGTTCCGGGCAGTTCTTC,CASRGLGSGQFF
NA,TRBV4-2,TRBD2,TRBJ2-5,TGTGCCAGCAGCCATGAACTAGCGGGAGGGCCAGAGAAGGAGACCCAGTACTTC,CASSHELAGGPEKETQYF
NA,TRBV25-1,NA,TRBJ1-1,TGTGCCAGCAGTGAATTTGGGAATATGAACACTGAAGCTTTCTTT,CASSEFGNMNTEAFF
few,TRBV25-1,NA,TRBJ1-3,TGTGCCAGTGGGTTCCACGGTGGAAACACCATATATTTT,CASGFHGGNTIYF
NA,TRBV18,NA,TRBJ1-1,TGTGCCAGCTACAGGGTAATGAACACTGAAGCTTTCTTT,CASYRVMNTEAFF
NA,TRBV27,NA,TRBJ2-1,TGTGCCAGCAGTTCATGGAATGAGCAGTTCTTC,CASSSWNEQFF
NA,TRBV10-1,NA,TRBJ1-2,TGCGCCAGCAGTGGCGGGATTGACTATGGCTACACCTTC,CASSGGIDYGYTF
once,TRBV5-1,TRBD2,TRBJ2-7,TGCGCCAGCAGCTTTTCTAGCGGGAGGCGGGACGAGCAGTACTTC,CASSFSSGRRDEQYF
NA,TRBV7-9,NA,TRBJ1-1,TGTGCCAGCAGCTTAGCGGCTGTGAACACTGAAGCTTTCTTT,CASSLAAVNTEAFF
NA,TRBV28,TRBD1,TRBJ2-2,TGTGCCAGCAGCTTCAGGGGGTCCGGGGAGCTGTTTTTT,CASSFRGSGELFF
NA,TRBV28,NA,TRBJ1-2,TGTGCCAGCAGTTACTCTGACACAGGGCGAGCTAACTATGGCTACACCTTC,CASSYSDTGRANYGYTF
NA,TRBV13,TRBD2,TRBJ2-7,TGTGCCAGCAGCTTAGTTGGACAGGGGACTAGCGGGAGGATGGACTACGAGCAGTACTTC,CASSLVGQGTSGRMDYEQYF